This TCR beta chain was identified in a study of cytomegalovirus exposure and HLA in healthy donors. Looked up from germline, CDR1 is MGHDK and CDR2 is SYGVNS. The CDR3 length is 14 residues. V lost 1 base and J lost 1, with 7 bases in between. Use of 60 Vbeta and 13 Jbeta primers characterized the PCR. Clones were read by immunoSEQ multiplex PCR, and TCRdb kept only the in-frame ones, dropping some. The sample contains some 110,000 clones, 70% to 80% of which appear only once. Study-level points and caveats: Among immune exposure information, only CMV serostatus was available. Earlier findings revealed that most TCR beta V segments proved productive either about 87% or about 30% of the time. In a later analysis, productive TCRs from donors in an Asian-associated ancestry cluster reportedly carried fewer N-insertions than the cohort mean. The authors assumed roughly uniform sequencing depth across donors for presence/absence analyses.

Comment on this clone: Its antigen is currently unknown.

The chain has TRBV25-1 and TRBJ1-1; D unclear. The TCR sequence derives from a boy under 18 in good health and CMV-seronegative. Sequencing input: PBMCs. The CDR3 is CASSELAANTEAFF. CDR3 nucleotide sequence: TGTGCCAGCAGTGAATTAGCGGCGAACACTGAAGCTTTCTTT.